This record looks at one T cell receptor (beta chain) sequence and its context. The data were taken from a study of T cell clones after liver transplantation. Turning to the study itself: Pre-transplant mixed lymphocyte reactions yielded third-party-reactive TCRbeta sequences as comparators for graft-donor-reactive sequences. Apart from a few HCV-positive recipients, transplants were for non-autoimmune, non-viral reasons.

Sorting of unstimulated PBMCs yielded separate CD3+CD4+ and CD3+CD8+ fractions. The assay was immunoSEQ multiplex PCR, and TCRdb's table has in-frame clones only and misses some. The top ten clones hold 15% of a sample with tens of thousands of clones, 65% to 75% of them seen once. V was pared by 6 bases and J by 3 bases, with 9 bases of the junction left unmatched. The CDR3 totals 15 residues. The germline CDR1 and CDR2 sequences are SNHLY and FYNNEI. The source is a human donor who received a liver transplant. V gene TRBV2 combines with J gene TRBJ2-7; 9 bases agree with TRBD1. Here the sequenced sample was CD4+ T cells from blood, taken before liver transplant. In DNA form, the CDR3 reads TGTGCCAGCAGCGGAGGACAGGGGAGAAACTACGAGCAGTACTTC. It is translated as CASSGGQGRNYEQYF.